The rows below give T cell receptor beta chains drawn from one sample of a study of human T cells and chemical hapten exposure. TCRdb ran MiXCR on the RACE reads and lists one entry per CDR3 protein. Found here are fewer than 150,000 distinct CDR3 sequences, roughly 13% of them singletons; the top ten hold about 0.9%. Sample: whole blood, taken in connection with sensitization to the hapten diphenylcyclopropenone (DPC). These receptor sequences come from a man aged 18 to 35 with alopecia areata. Some clones in this sample may be carry-over from other donors' samples. Each CDR3 is given with its conserved first and last residue. The D gene is left open where the match is weak. Size tells how often a clone was seen (once, few, many) or the class of an expanded clone, and some rows leave it out.

>TRBJ2-2|TRBV7-9|-|few
CASSFMGDTGELFF
TGTGCCAGCAGCTTCATGGGTGACACCGGGGAGCTGTTTTTT
>TRBJ1-5|TRBV28|-|few
CASSLMALGYQPQHF
TGTGCCAGCAGTTTAATGGCTTTGGGGTATCAGCCCCAGCATTTT
>TRBJ2-7|TRBV7-9|TRBD1|-
CASSPDRSSYEQYF
TGTGCCAGCAGCCCGGACAGGAGCTCCTACGAGCAGTACTTC
>TRBJ1-1|TRBV11-2|TRBD1|-
CASRQLTGAEAFF
TGTGCCAGCAGGCAGCTTACAGGGGCTGAAGCTTTCTTT
>TRBJ2-1|TRBV4-3|-|-
CASSHSSKDTRWFF
TGCGCCAGCAGCCACTCCTCAAAGGACACCCGGTGGTTCTTC
>TRBJ2-6|TRBV20-1|-|-
CSAKQDTSGANVLTF
TGCAGTGCTAAACAGGACACGTCTGGGGCCAACGTCCTGACTTTC
>TRBJ1-1|TRBV6-2/TRBV6-3|TRBD1|many
CASSYGTVNTEAFF
TGTGCCAGCAGTTACGGGACAGTGAACACTGAAGCTTTCTTT
>TRBJ2-5|TRBV19|-|-
CASSISVFEETQYF
TGTGCCAGTAGTATCAGTGTGTTTGAAGAGACCCAGTACTTC
>TRBJ2-5|TRBV20-1|TRBD2|few
CSARDPSGGPLQETQYF
TGCAGTGCTAGAGATCCTAGCGGGGGGCCTCTACAAGAGACCCAGTACTTC
>TRBJ2-3|TRBV7-8|-|many
CASTSLGASTDTQYF
TGTGCCAGCACCTCTCTCGGGGCGAGCACAGATACGCAGTATTTT
>TRBJ2-3|TRBV6-5|-|few
CASSYSGQGWNTQYF
TGTGCCAGCAGTTACTCGGGGCAGGGGTGGAATACGCAGTATTTT
>TRBJ2-7|TRBV27|TRBD2|-
CAAALLADHEQYF
TGTGCCGCCGCTCTCCTAGCGGATCACGAGCAGTACTTC
>TRBJ2-7|TRBV7-6|-|few
CASSLESGTYEQYF
TGTGCCAGCAGCTTAGAATCCGGGACCTACGAGCAGTACTTC
>TRBJ1-1|TRBV9|-|-
CASSQTGSLGAFF
TGTGCCAGCAGCCAAACAGGGAGCCTGGGGGCTTTCTTT
>TRBJ2-5|TRBV5-1|-|few
CASHGDSETQYF
TGCGCCAGCCATGGGGATTCAGAGACCCAGTACTTC
>TRBJ2-1|TRBV7-2|TRBD2|few
CASTLTGGRYNEQFF
TGTGCCAGCACGCTAACGGGGGGGCGGTACAATGAGCAGTTCTTC
>TRBJ1-4|TRBV25-1|TRBD1|many
CASSGRTGGRATNEKLFF
TGTGCCAGCAGTGGCCGAACAGGGGGTAGAGCAACTAATGAAAAACTGTTTTTT
>TRBJ2-4|TRBV18|-|-
CASSPPSWGLAKNIQYF
TGTGCCAGCTCACCGCCCTCGTGGGGGCTAGCCAAAAACATTCAGTACTTC
>TRBJ2-2|TRBV11-2|TRBD1|-
CASSNRDRNTGELFF
TGTGCCAGCAGCAACCGGGACAGGAACACCGGGGAGCTGTTTTTT
>TRBJ2-1|TRBV6-2/TRBV6-3|TRBD2|few
CASSYSLGLAGAYYNEQFF
TGTGCCAGCAGTTACTCTTTGGGACTAGCGGGGGCCTACTACAATGAGCAGTTCTTC
>TRBJ1-6|TRBV12-3/TRBV12-4|-|many
CASRIGQISPLHF
TGTGCCAGCAGGATAGGACAGATTTCACCCCTCCACTTT
>TRBJ2-3|TRBV5-1|TRBD2|-
CASSLTFLAGGTVSQYF
TGCGCCAGCAGCTTGACGTTCCTGGCGGGGGGGACGGTATCGCAGTATTTT
>TRBJ2-7|TRBV2|-|few
CASLVPYEQYF
TGTGCCAGCCTCGTTCCCTACGAGCAGTACTTC
>TRBJ2-7|TRBV11-2|-|many
CASSSGRSSYEQYF
TGTGCCAGCAGCTCCGGCCGTTCATCCTACGAGCAGTACTTC
>TRBJ2-2|TRBV7-3|TRBD2|few
CASSLIPSGGLNTGELFF
TGTGCCAGCAGCTTAATCCCTAGCGGGGGATTGAACACCGGGGAGCTGTTTTTT
>TRBJ2-1|TRBV7-8|-|many
CASSRGQVEQFF
TGTGCCAGCAGCCGCGGACAAGTCGAGCAGTTCTTC
>TRBJ2-1|TRBV27|-|-
CASSPTGSNYNEQFF
TGTGCCAGCAGCCCCACGGGGTCGAACTACAATGAGCAGTTCTTC
>TRBJ2-1|TRBV2|-|-
CASSGLDRYNEQFF
TGTGCCAGCAGTGGACTCGACCGGTACAATGAGCAGTTCTTC
>TRBJ2-4|TRBV11-2|-|few
CASRQRHPGDIQYF
TGTGCCAGCAGACAGAGACACCCGGGGGACATTCAGTACTTC
>TRBJ2-7|TRBV20-1|-|few
CSARDQGSEQYF
TGCAGTGCTAGAGATCAGGGAAGCGAGCAGTACTTC
>TRBJ1-1|TRBV29-1|-|few
CSVGRSTEAFF
TGCAGCGTTGGAAGAAGCACTGAAGCTTTCTTT
>TRBJ1-1|TRBV6-4|-|many
CASSDSVGAFF
TGTGCCAGCAGTGACTCAGTGGGCGCTTTCTTT
>TRBJ2-2|TRBV3-1|-|few
CASSQGPAATGELFF
TGTGCCAGCAGCCAAGGCCCAGCGGCCACCGGGGAGCTGTTTTTT
>TRBJ1-6|TRBV4-3|-|few
CASSPDREGSPLHF
TGCGCCAGCAGCCCTGACAGAGAGGGTTCACCCCTCCACTTT
>TRBJ1-2|TRBV7-3|-|many
CASSFWGMNYGYTF
TGTGCCAGCAGCTTTTGGGGGATGAACTATGGCTACACCTTC
>TRBJ1-2|TRBV29-1|-|many
CSVQGNGYTF
TGCAGCGTCCAGGGAAATGGCTACACCTTC
>TRBJ2-1|TRBV29-1|-|-
CSVNPRGSRDYNEQFF
TGCAGCGTTAATCCCCGGGGGTCTCGGGACTACAATGAGCAGTTCTTC
>TRBJ1-2|TRBV7-2|-|many
CASSLGAVVNYGYTF
TGTGCCAGCAGCTTAGGCGCGGTTGTGAACTATGGCTACACCTTC
>TRBJ1-5|TRBV12-3/TRBV12-4|TRBD1|many
CASRFDRGSNQPQHF
TGTGCCAGCAGATTCGACAGGGGGAGCAATCAGCCCCAGCATTTT
>TRBJ2-1|TRBV11-2|-|-
CASSPRYEQFF
TGTGCCAGCAGCCCCCGTTATGAGCAGTTCTTC
>TRBJ2-1|TRBV28|-|-
CASSHDGEQFF
TGTGCCAGCAGTCACGACGGTGAGCAGTTCTTC
>TRBJ1-6|TRBV6-5|-|-
CASSYSSQRGFGTYNSPLHF
TGTGCCAGCAGTTACTCGAGCCAGAGGGGTTTCGGAACCTATAATTCACCCCTCCACTTT
>TRBJ2-2|TRBV2|-|few
CASSVLGGRNTGELFF
TGTGCCAGCAGTGTACTCGGAGGGCGGAACACCGGGGAGCTGTTTTTT
>TRBJ2-5|TRBV7-2|-|few
CASSLGPGRYRETQYF
TGTGCCAGCAGCTTGGGGCCGGGGAGATATAGAGAGACCCAGTACTTC
>TRBJ2-1|TRBV14|-|few
CASSQGWGEQFF
TGTGCCAGCAGCCAAGGCTGGGGTGAGCAGTTCTTC
>TRBJ2-7|TRBV29-1|-|-
CSVVGRGVYEQYF
TGCAGCGTTGTGGGCAGGGGAGTCTACGAGCAGTACTTC
>TRBJ1-6|TRBV7-3|-|many
CASSLNGGRDSPLHF
TGTGCCAGCAGCCTAAACGGGGGGCGTGATTCACCCCTCCACTTT
>TRBJ1-2|TRBV29-1|-|-
CSVERRNYGYTF
TGCAGCGTTGAGCGCAGAAACTATGGCTACACCTTC
>TRBJ1-1|TRBV20-1|TRBD1|-
CSALTGVGTEAFF
TGCAGTGCCCTGACAGGGGTGGGGACTGAAGCTTTCTTT
>TRBJ1-1|TRBV6-6|-|-
CASSYVGLEAFF
TGTGCCAGCAGTTATGTGGGTTTGGAAGCTTTCTTT
>TRBJ2-4|TRBV3-1|TRBD1|once
CASSQDPGQGSAIQYF
TGTGCCAGCAGCCAAGACCCGGGACAGGGTTCAGCCATTCAGTACTTC
>TRBJ1-2|TRBV7-9|-|-
CASSLGQSYGYTF
TGTGCCAGCAGCTTAGGACAGTCCTATGGCTACACCTTC
>TRBJ2-1|TRBV4-3|-|-
CASRLGLLSSYNEQFF
TGCGCCAGCCGTCTGGGGCTATTAAGCTCCTACAATGAGCAGTTCTTC
>TRBJ1-1|TRBV2|-|few
CASRTYEAFF
TGTGCCAGCAGGACCTATGAAGCTTTCTTT
>TRBJ1-4|TRBV14|TRBD1|-
CASSPTGQGAEKLFF
TGTGCCAGCAGCCCTACCGGACAGGGGGCGGAAAAACTGTTTTTT
>TRBJ2-3|TRBV7-2|-|-
CASSPQPLQGDTQYF
TGTGCCAGCAGCCCACAACCTTTACAGGGAGATACGCAGTATTTT
>TRBJ1-1|TRBV2|TRBD1|-
CASSLTGGLNTEAFF
TGTGCCAGCAGCCTCACAGGGGGGCTGAACACTGAAGCTTTCTTT
>TRBJ2-5|TRBV18|-|-
CASSPPFRPQETQYF
TGTGCCAGCTCACCACCGTTCAGGCCTCAAGAGACCCAGTACTTC